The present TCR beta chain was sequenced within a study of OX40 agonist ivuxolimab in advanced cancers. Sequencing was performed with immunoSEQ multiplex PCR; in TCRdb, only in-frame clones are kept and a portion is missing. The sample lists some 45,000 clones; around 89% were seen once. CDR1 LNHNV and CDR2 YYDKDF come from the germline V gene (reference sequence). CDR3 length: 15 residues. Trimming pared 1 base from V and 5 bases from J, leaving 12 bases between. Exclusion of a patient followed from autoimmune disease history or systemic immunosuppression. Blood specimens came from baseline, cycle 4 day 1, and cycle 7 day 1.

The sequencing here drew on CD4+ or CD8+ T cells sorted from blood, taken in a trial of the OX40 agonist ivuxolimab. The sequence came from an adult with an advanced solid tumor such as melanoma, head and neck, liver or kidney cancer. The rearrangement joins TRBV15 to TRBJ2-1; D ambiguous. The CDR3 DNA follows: TGTGCCACCAGCAGAGTCCTCGGCGGTAACAATGAGCAGTTCTTC. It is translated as CATSRVLGGNNEQFF.